The entry below gives a single T cell receptor beta chain sequence along with its context. What antigen it recognizes has not been identified. This entry belongs to a study of monozygotic twins with inflammatory bowel disease (dated by TCRdb to the late 2010s). Regarding the study in general: The full study comprised around 28 monozygotic twin pairs: nine German pairs (four IBD-concordant, five IBD-discordant) and 19 IBD-discordant Danish pairs. Within discordant pairs, disease-associated traits were sought mainly by comparing IBD patients with their genetically identical healthy co-twins. Each individual had, on average, about 151 000 unique TCRalpha sequences and 181 000 unique TCRbeta sequences available for analysis.

The receptor library was made with 5' RACE. Preparation of each TCR library used approximately 3,500 ng of total RNA. For each sample, cDNA was synthesized in eight separate reactions using SMARTScribe reverse transcriptase. Unique molecular identifiers containing a 6-nucleotide sample barcode were introduced through template switching during cDNA synthesis. TCRalpha and TCRbeta cDNA was amplified by two nested PCRs of approximately 17 and 9 cycles, with bead purification after each PCR. Before amplification, the cDNA was treated with uracil DNA-glycosylase and purified using the QIAquick PCR purification kit. In the second PCR, Illumina TruSeq-compatible adapters and sample-specific barcodes were added. TapeStation and Qubit were used to check library quality and concentration, and about 5.2 ng of each library went into the pool. The pooled libraries were sequenced with 2 x 100 bp reads and custom sequencing primers on an Illumina HiSeq2500 single-index Rapid Run. The published analysis was carried out like this. MiGEC version 1.2.6 was used for UMI-based consensus assembly to correct PCR and sequencing errors. MiXCR version 2.1.1 was used for V(D)J alignment, clonotype assembly and CDR3 extraction. To normalise gene usage, clonotype sharing and MAIT/NKT TCR abundance, the top 1000, 10 000 and 20 000 clonotypes in each sample were analysed. After downsampling to 27 000 UMIs, diversity was calculated as the inverse Simpson index using the vegan R package. Paired Mann-Whitney U tests on discordant twin pairs were used, with Benjamini-Hochberg multiple-testing correction. Reads reprocessed by TCRdb are summarized as one entry per CDR3 protein sequence, and DNA is absent. It is TCRdb's table, rather than the study itself, that gives the V and J calls and clone size. The table for this sample records fewer than 550,000 distinct CDR3 sequences. The ten largest clones take up roughly 2.2% of the sample.

The CDR3, from cysteine to phenylalanine, totals 17 residues. Nucleotide data are not available. According to the germline V gene, CDR1 reads KGHSH and CDR2 reads LQKENI. Broader findings and caveats from the paper: Because patients received different immunosuppressive treatments, the repertoires may have picked up extra background noise and variability between individuals. IBD patients shared fewer clonotypes with other individuals than healthy twins did, most markedly in patients showing signs of disease activity. No difference in repertoire similarity was observed between concordant and discordant twins, possibly owing to limited statistical power. No single strong signal or clonotype linked to IBD turned up in the results, so the idea that one exists was not supported. IBD patients had lower TCRbeta repertoire diversity, measured by the inverse Simpson index, than their healthy co-twins. Different T cell subtypes could not be distinguished in the analysis.

From each donor, an approximately 2.5 ml peripheral blood sample was collected into PAXgene tubes and kept at -80 degrees C. Without any T cell sorting, total RNA was extracted from whole blood using the PAXgene blood miRNA kit on an automated QIAcube. Peripheral blood from monozygotic twin pairs, either concordant or discordant for inflammatory bowel disease, underwent deep TCRalpha and TCRbeta repertoire profiling that used unique molecular barcoding. Smoking habits were recorded for all twin pairs, with individuals classified as current, former or never smokers. The sample was blood. The sequence derives from a human donor with ulcerative colitis or Crohn's disease, or a healthy co-twin of an affected twin (not recorded which). The chain is assembled from TRBV18 and TRBJ1-1; TCRdb's assignment of TRBD1 cannot be checked, as there is no DNA. The CDR3 sequence is CASSPRGTGARNTEAFF. Reference TRBV18 and TRBJ1-1 proteins supply the regions before and after the CDR3; the full variable domain is: NAGVMQNPRHLVRRRGQEARLRCSPMKGHSHVYWYRQLPEEGLKFMVYLQKENIIDESGMPKERFSAEFPKEGPSILRIQQVVRGDSAAYFCASSPRGTGARNTEAFFGQGTRLTVV.